The 32 T cell receptor beta chains presented below share a single source sample, sequenced in a study of Graves' ophthalmopathy and Graves' hyperthyroidism. RNA transcripts served as template for amplifying TCR beta CDR3 sequences. First-round RT-PCR employed HTBI primers, with a second-round multiplex PCR after it. TCRdb passed the multiplex PCR reads through MiXCR, listing each CDR3 protein once. This sample has around 1,200,000 distinct CDR3 sequences, with about 38% found just once. The sequenced sample consisted of peripheral blood or thyroid tissue (not recorded which). All receptors derive from an adult man with Graves' hyperthyroidism.

Regarding this clonotype: Just one base apart from a much larger clone, this may be a read error. The chain uses TRBV29-1 and TRBJ2-5; the D gene is possibly TRBD1 (6 bases). From germline, CDR1 is SQVTM and CDR2 ANQGSEA. The CDR3 is 14 residues long. The CDR3 DNA reads as TGCAGCGTTGAATATCGACAGGACCAAGGGACCCAGTACTTC. This encodes CSVEYRQDQGTQYF.

In this sample, this clonotype turned up many times. The V gene is TRBV7-8, the J gene TRBJ1-5; D unclear. From germline, CDR1 is SGHVS and CDR2 FQNEAQ. CDR3 size: 15 residues. Trimming stripped 3 bases from V and 8 bases from J, with 17 bases between. The chain's CDR3 is CASSLEGPTGEPQHF. CDR3 sequence (DNA): TGTGCCAGCAGCTTGGAAGGACCGACCGGAGAGCCCCAGCATTTT.

This chain joins TRBV7-2 and TRBJ2-7; TRBD1 is a possible D gene (6 bases). V was pared by 5 bases and J by 0 bases, with 14 bases between. Germline CDR1 is SGHTA and CDR2 is FQGNSA. The length of the CDR3 is 15 residues. CDR3 DNA sequence: TGTGCCAGCAGCAACCGGGACACTCTCTCCTACGAGCAGTACTTC. Translating gives CASSNRDTLSYEQYF. The full variable domain, rest sourced from reference TRBV7-2 and TRBJ2-7, is GAGVSQSPSNKVTEKGKDVELRCDPISGHTALYWYRQSLGQGLEFLIYFQGNSAPDKSGLPSDRFSAERTGGSVSTLTIQRTQQEDSAVYLCASSNRDTLSYEQYFGPGTRLTVT.

This clonotype was observed a handful of times. The rearrangement uses TRBV30 and TRBJ2-7; weak D call: TRBD2 (6 bases). V lost 0 bases, J lost 9 bases, and 12 bases lay in between. The germline V gene has CDR1 GTSNPN and CDR2 SVGIG (reference sequence). This CDR3 has 12 amino acids. DNA for the CDR3: TGTGCCTGGAGTGTACGTGAGGGACTGCAGTACTTC. Amino acid sequence: CAWSVREGLQYF. The entire variable domain, with the rest obtained from reference TRBV30 and TRBJ2-7, is as follows: SQTIHQWPATLVQPVGSPLSLECTVEGTSNPNLYWYRQAAGRGLQLLFYSVGIGQISSEVPQNLSASRPQDRQFILSSKKLLLSDSGFYLCAWSVREGLQYFGPGTRLTVT.

J is TRBJ2-7 and V is TRBV10-3, with TRBD2 identical over 12 bases. Germline loops: CDR1 ENHRY, CDR2 SYGVKD. With 6 bases clipped from V and 9 bases from J, the junction kept 15 bases outside the gene matches. The CDR3 length is 16 residues. The CDR3 is CAISFGLAGKSSRQYF. In nucleotides, the CDR3 is TGTGCCATCAGCTTCGGACTAGCGGGGAAAAGTTCTAGGCAGTACTTC.

This rearrangement joins TRBV2 to TRBJ2-2; maybe TRBD1 (6 bases). Per the germline V gene, CDR1 is SNHLY and CDR2 is FYNNEI. The CDR3 sequence is 14 residues long. Trimming took 7 bases from V and 5 from J, leaving 14 bases between them. The CDR3 bases are TGTGCCAGCACCCCGGGACAACTAACCGGGGAGCTGTTTTTT. Its protein product is CASTPGQLTGELFF.

V usage is TRBV9 and J usage is TRBJ1-2; no clear D gene. The length of the CDR3 is 16 residues. V was trimmed by 0 bases and J by 8 bases, leaving 20 bases between them. CDR1 and CDR2 (germline): SGDLS, YYNGEE. CDR3 nucleotides: TGTGCCAGCAGCGTAGAGGTCCCGGGCGGTCCTGGGGGCTACACCTTC. Translation gives CASSVEVPGGPGGYTF.

This clonotype was found a few times. The V call is TRBV9, the J call TRBJ2-5, with D perhaps TRBD1 (5 bases). The CDR3 contains 17 residues. CDR1 and CDR2 (germline): SGDLS, YYNGEE. Trimming took off 2 bases at V and 2 bases at J, with 19 bases between the two ends. This CDR3 is CASSVIQGSRAQETQYF. In DNA form, the CDR3 reads TGTGCCAGCAGCGTTATCCAAGGGTCCAGGGCGCAAGAGACCCAGTACTTC.

With respect to this clonotype: One base away lies a much larger clone, so this may be a sequencing read error. The gene calls are TRBV10-3 and TRBJ1-2; TRBD1 might be the D (5 bases). Germline V lookup: CDR1 ENHRY, CDR2 SYGVKD. V lost 11 bases and J lost 4, with 14 bases in between. The CDR3 length is 12 residues. CDR3 sequence: CAGRDSGYGYTF. The CDR3 nucleotides are TGTGCCGGCAGGGACTCCGGCTATGGCTACACCTTC.

This clonotype was recorded many times. CDR3 sequence: CASSESAGRRGANEKLFF. The CDR3 coding sequence is TGCGCCAGCAGTGAGTCTGCTGGCAGAAGAGGGGCTAATGAAAAACTGTTTTTT. The V gene is TRBV10-2, the J gene TRBJ1-4, with a tentative D call TRBD1 (5 bases). The V gene's germline CDR1 is WSHSY and CDR2 SAAADI. Deletions cut 0 bases from V and 3 bases from J, with 17 bases between. The CDR3 length is 18 residues.

The chain has TRBV20-1 and TRBJ1-1; D is unclear. Germline-derived CDR1 and CDR2 are DFQATT and SNEGSKA (reference sequence). This CDR3 has 10 residues. The V end lost 3 bases, the J end lost 8 bases, and 7 bases lay between the germline ends. The CDR3 here is CSAREAEAFF. In DNA form, the CDR3 reads TGCAGTGCTAGGGAGGCAGAAGCTTTCTTT.

V gene TRBV20-1 combines with J gene TRBJ2-7, with a tentative D call TRBD2 (6 bases). The length of the CDR3 is 15 residues. V was cut by 0 bases and J by 0 bases, with 12 bases left in between. Germline V gene sequence: CDR1 DFQATT, CDR2 SNEGSKA (reference sequence). This CDR3 reads CSARDWGENSYEQYF. CDR3 coding DNA: TGCAGTGCTAGAGATTGGGGGGAGAACTCCTACGAGCAGTACTTC.

This clonotype came up a few times. The rearrangement uses TRBV20-1 and TRBJ1-1, with D perhaps matching TRBD1 (5 bases). The CDR3 extends over 15 amino acids. Germline CDR1 reads DFQATT; CDR2 reads SNEGSKA (reference sequence). The V end lost 0 bases, the J end lost 3 bases, and 14 bases lay between the germline ends. The CDR3 DNA reads TGCAGTGCTAGAGATTGGCGGCAGGGCGACACTGAAGCTTTCTTT. Encoded protein: CSARDWRQGDTEAFF.

This clonotype has a handful of counts. V is TRBV6-5 and J is TRBJ2-5; D call uncertain. With 5 bases removed from V and 6 bases from J, the gap between germline ends came to 13 bases. Germline loops: CDR1 MNHEY, CDR2 SVGAGI. The CDR3 sequence is 13 residues long. The CDR3 nucleotides read TGTGCCAGCAGTCCGCCGTCTTCGCAGACCCAGTACTTC. This codes for CASSPPSSQTQYF.

The V call is TRBV10-3, the J call TRBJ1-6; 9 nucleotides agree with TRBD1. Germline CDR1 and CDR2: ENHRY and SYGVKD. V lost 10 bases and J lost 8; bases outside the gene matches: 9. The CDR3 loop spans 14 amino acids. The DNA for the CDR3 is TGTGCCAGCAGGAGGACAGGGGCAGATTCACCCCTCCACTTT. Its protein product is CASRRTGADSPLHF.

This clonotype occurred many times. V usage is TRBV20-1 and J usage is TRBJ2-7, with a weak D call TRBD2 (6 bases). The CDR3 extends over 13 amino acids. V was clipped by 6 bases and J by 6 bases, with 18 bases between them. Germline CDR1 is DFQATT and CDR2 is SNEGSKA (reference sequence). The CDR3: CSAEGGAAVEQYF. The CDR3 nucleotides read TGCAGTGCGGAAGGCGGGGCCGCGGTCGAGCAGTACTTC.

This clonotype was observed a handful of times. The chain couples TRBV20-1 to TRBJ2-7; D unclear. The V gene's germline CDR1 is DFQATT and CDR2 SNEGSKA (reference sequence). The CDR3 consists of 15 residues. Trimming removed 0 bases at V and 1 base at J, with 13 bases between. The CDR3 DNA follows: TGCAGTGCTAGAGATCGGCGTGGTTCGTCCTACGAGCAGTACTTC. It encodes CSARDRRGSSYEQYF.

This clonotype was detected many times. The chain is built from TRBV6-5 and TRBJ1-1; D uncertain. This CDR3 is 14 amino acids long. Trimming cost V 7 bases and J 1 base, with 13 bases left between them. From germline, CDR1 is MNHEY and CDR2 SVGAGI. CDR3 coding DNA: TGTGCCAGCACCCCGACAAACTCGAACACTGAAGCTTTCTTT. Its protein product is CASTPTNSNTEAFF.

This chain connects TRBV15 to TRBJ2-5; 8 bases are shared with TRBD2. There are 15 residues in the CDR3. From germline, CDR1 is LNHNV and CDR2 YYDKDF (reference sequence). Trimming cost V 2 bases and J 4 bases; bases outside gene matches: 6. CDR3 region: CATSRIGTSGETQYF. CDR3 DNA: TGTGCCACCAGCAGAATCGGGACTAGTGGAGAGACCCAGTACTTC.

This clonotype was recorded many times. V is TRBV7-8 and J is TRBJ1-3; unclear D gene. This CDR3 is built from 13 residues. Germline CDR1 is SGHVS and CDR2 is FQNEAQ. V was cut by 2 bases and J by 3 bases, with 5 bases left in between. CDR3 sequence reads: CASSLSFGNTIYF. CDR3 nucleotide sequence: TGTGCCAGCAGCTTATCATTTGGAAACACCATATATTTT.

The V and J genes are TRBV29-1 and TRBJ2-1; weak D call: TRBD2 (6 bases). V was clipped by 4 bases and J by 4 bases, with 17 bases between them. The CDR3 contains 15 residues. Germline V gene lookup returns CDR1 SQVTM and CDR2 ANQGSEA. CDR3 residues: CSVVGGRWGYNEQFF. The DNA for the CDR3 is TGCAGCGTTGTAGGAGGGAGGTGGGGTTACAATGAGCAGTTCTTC.

The chain recombines TRBV5-1 with TRBJ2-2; TRBD2 matches at 12 bases. V lost 3 bases, J lost 9 bases, and 12 bases stayed unmatched. Germline CDR1 reads SGHRS; CDR2 reads YFSETQ. This CDR3 region has 17 residues. CDR3 sequence (DNA): TGCGCCAGCAGCTCCGGACTAGCGGGACCCTTTGTCCGGGAGCTGTTTTTT. This sequence encodes CASSSGLAGPFVRELFF.

The CDR3: CASSLMEAGVETQYF. In nucleotides, the CDR3 is TGTGCCAGCAGCTTAATGGAGGCAGGGGTTGAGACCCAGTACTTC. The chain employs TRBV5-6 and TRBJ2-5, with a weak D call TRBD1 (6 bases). The CDR3 runs 15 residues. Per the germline V gene, CDR1 is SGHDT and CDR2 is YYEEEE. V lost 2 bases, J lost 5 bases, and 16 bases lay in between. Based on the CDR3 plus reference TRBV5-6 and TRBJ2-5, the full variable domain is DAGVTQSPTHLIKTRGQQVTLRCSPKSGHDTVSWYQQALGQGPQFIFQYYEEEERQRGNFPDRFSGHQFPNYSSELNVNALLLGDSALYLCASSLMEAGVETQYFGPGTRLLVL.

The gene calls are TRBV4-2 and TRBJ2-5; D remains ambiguous. The CDR3 loop spans 16 amino acids. Trimming pared 0 bases from V and 1 base from J, leaving 12 bases between. Germline-derived CDR1 and CDR2 are LGHNA and YNFKEQ. The CDR3 DNA reads TGTGCCAGCAGCCAAGATGGGGTTAGTCTCCAAGAGACCCAGTACTTC. Translating it yields CASSQDGVSLQETQYF.

The table lists this clonotype with a few counts. This may arise from a read error, as a much more abundant clone is one base away. The V and J genes are TRBV13 and TRBJ1-2, with a tentative D call TRBD1 (5 bases). Trimming stripped 5 bases from V and 2 bases from J, with 12 bases between. The CDR3 sequence is 14 residues long. Germline lookup yields CDR1 PRHDT and CDR2 FYEKMQ (reference sequence). CDR3 sequence reads: CASSAVTVNYGYTF. The CDR3 nucleotides are TGTGCCAGCAGCGCCGTGACAGTCAACTATGGCTACACCTTC.

The table lists this clonotype with many counts. The chain joins TRBV29-1 to TRBJ1-2; TRBD1 matches 9 bases. This CDR3 comprises 13 residues. Germline V gives CDR1 SQVTM, CDR2 ANQGSEA. V lost 6 bases to trimming and J lost 4 bases; unmatched junction nucleotides: 6. CDR3 nucleotides: TGCAGCGTGATGGACAGGGGTATCTATGGCTACACCTTC. Protein product: CSVMDRGIYGYTF.

The gene calls are TRBV5-1 and TRBJ2-3, with 8 bases that match TRBD1. The DNA end lines up better with TRBJ2-2; the J call may be wrong. The germline CDR1 and CDR2 sequences are SGHRS and YFSETQ. The CDR3 is made up of 16 amino acids. The CDR3 DNA reads as TGCGCCAGCAGCCCCCCGGACAGGGATGTTGCCGGGGAGCTGTTTTTT. This sequence encodes CASSPPDRDVAGELFF.

Remarks on this clonotype: Just one base apart from a much larger clone, this may be a read error. The final CDR3 position lacks the conserved phenylalanine or tryptophan, pointing to a likely read error. The J gene is TRBJ2-7, the V gene TRBV5-1; no definite D call. Trimming cost V 4 bases and J 3 bases, with 17 bases left between them. Germline V gene sequence: CDR1 SGHRS, CDR2 YFSETQ. The CDR3 spans 15 residues. In DNA form, the CDR3 reads TGCGCCAGCAGCCTTTACGATGCGCTTCGCTACGAGCAGTACCTC. It encodes CASSLYDALRYEQYL.

This chain links TRBV4-1 with TRBJ2-7, with no clear D. V lost 3 bases, J lost 4 bases, and 10 bases lay in between. Germline CDR1 reads MGHRA; CDR2 reads YSYEKL. This CDR3 comprises 13 residues. CDR3: CASSHTTPYEQYF. The CDR3 nucleotides read TGCGCCAGCAGCCACACGACACCTTACGAGCAGTACTTC.

This clonotype was observed a few times. The chain carries TRBV10-2 and TRBJ1-2; 8 bases align to TRBD1. The CDR3 extends over 14 amino acids. Germline V gene lookup returns CDR1 WSHSY and CDR2 SAAADI. V dropped 2 bases and J dropped 8; count of bases not matched to a gene: 7. CDR3: CASSEPDRVGGYTF. CDR3 DNA: TGCGCCAGCAGTGAGCCGGACAGGGTAGGCGGCTACACCTTC.

Comment on this clonotype: The junction departs from the called germline gene at one end, perhaps through a read error. The chain joins TRBV25-1 to TRBJ1-5; TRBD1 might be the D (5 bases). The germline CDR1 and CDR2 sequences are MGHDK and SYGVNS. This CDR3 contains 13 residues. The CDR3 sequence: CASTLGVSQPRHF. CDR3 DNA: TGTGCCAGCACCTTGGGGGTCTCTCAGCCCCGGCATTTT.

V usage is TRBV12-3 or TRBV12-4 and J usage is TRBJ2-7; 8 bases fit TRBD1. Unmatched junction bases numbered 8, after V lost 5 bases and J lost 2 bases. This CDR3 region has 15 residues. This CDR3 is CASSTHQDRAYEQYF. The DNA for the CDR3 is TGTGCCAGCAGTACTCATCAGGACAGGGCCTACGAGCAGTACTTC.